The rows below give T cell receptor beta chains drawn from one sample of a study of technical replicates of blood from a few donors. Profiled with immunoSEQ multiplex PCR; TCRdb holds only in-frame clones, not every one. Counted here are 55,000 to 75,000 clones, 85% to 95% occurring once; the ten biggest clones make up under 0.5%. Specimen: T cells isolated from PBMCs. Receptors originate from a human donor in good health. Each CDR3 is given with its conserved first and last residue. Each record gives: D gene, J gene, clone size, V gene, CDR3 protein, CDR3 DNA. D genes are given only for firm matches. Clone size is stated in some rows and not others, as once, few, many or a class when expanded.

-,TRBJ2-7,-,TRBV2,CAGRRDKLYEQYF,TGTGCCGGCCGCCGGGACAAACTCTACGAGCAGTACTTC
TRBD1,TRBJ2-3,-,TRBV29-1,CSDGTGETDTQYF,TGCAGCGACGGGACAGGGGAGACAGATACGCAGTATTTT
-,TRBJ2-7,-,TRBV28,CASSLRGMNEQYF,TGTGCCAGCAGTTTAAGGGGGATGAACGAGCAGTACTTC
-,TRBJ2-7,-,TRBV27,CASSLDAGRNEQYF,TGTGCCAGCAGTCTGGATGCAGGGCGTAACGAGCAGTACTTC
TRBD2,TRBJ2-5,-,TRBV7-9,CASSRIAGGLQETQYF,TGTGCCAGCAGTCGGATAGCGGGAGGGTTGCAAGAGACCCAGTACTTC
TRBD1,TRBJ1-5,-,TRBV6-6,CASSAGTASNQPQHF,TGTGCCAGCAGCGCGGGGACAGCTTCTAATCAGCCCCAGCATTTT
TRBD1,TRBJ1-2,-,TRBV7-9,CASSNTGDGYTF,TGTGCCAGCAGCAATACAGGGGACGGCTACACCTTC
-,TRBJ1-3,few,TRBV5-4,CASSWTPGSGNTIYF,TGTGCCAGCAGCTGGACTCCGGGGTCTGGAAACACCATATATTTT
TRBD1,TRBJ2-1,-,TRBV27,CASTHGQGATNEQFF,TGTGCCAGCACCCATGGACAGGGGGCGACCAATGAGCAGTTCTTC
TRBD1,TRBJ1-2,-,TRBV30,CAWSVLGTGLYTF,TGTGCCTGGAGTGTACTTGGGACAGGGCTCTACACCTTC
-,TRBJ1-2,-,TRBV11-2,CASSLVQGISNYGYTF,TGTGCCAGCAGCTTAGTACAGGGAATATCTAACTATGGCTACACCTTC
TRBD1,TRBJ2-2,once,TRBV9,CASMAGGLTGELFF,TGTGCCAGCATGGCAGGGGGCCTCACCGGGGAGCTGTTTTTT
-,TRBJ1-1,-,TRBV25-1,CASKRPGSTEAFF,TGTGCCAGCAAAAGACCGGGGAGCACTGAAGCTTTCTTT
-,TRBJ2-5,-,TRBV15,CATSEGGRQETQYF,TGTGCCACCAGCGAGGGCGGACGACAAGAGACCCAGTACTTC
-,TRBJ2-1,-,TRBV21-1,CASSRSSGRGDPDEQFF,TGTGCCAGCAGCAGAAGTAGCGGGAGGGGTGATCCGGATGAGCAGTTCTTC
-,TRBJ1-2,-,TRBV11-2,CASSLAAGEVYGYTF,TGTGCCAGCAGCTTAGCGGCAGGGGAAGTTTATGGCTACACCTTC
-,TRBJ2-7,-,TRBV7-2,CASSLWQDSYEQYF,TGTGCCAGCAGCTTATGGCAGGACTCCTACGAGCAGTACTTC
TRBD1,TRBJ1-1,once,TRBV4-3,CASSQVGTAIVSTEAFF,TGCGCCAGCAGCCAAGTGGGGACAGCCATAGTTAGCACTGAAGCTTTCTTT
TRBD2,TRBJ2-7,-,TRBV7-6,CASSSSSGQGGEQYF,TGTGCCAGCAGCTCCTCCTCGGGGCAGGGAGGGGAGCAGTACTTC
-,TRBJ2-7,-,TRBV6-5,CASRQAGYEQYF,TGTGCCAGCCGGCAGGCTGGCTACGAGCAGTACTTC
TRBD1,TRBJ2-7,-,TRBV9,CASSVETGASEQYF,TGTGCCAGCAGCGTTGAAACAGGGGCGAGCGAGCAGTACTTC
-,TRBJ2-1,-,TRBV14,CASSLRGYDNEQFF,TGTGCCAGCAGCCTTAGGGGGTATGACAATGAGCAGTTCTTC
-,TRBJ1-2,-,TRBV29-1,CSVGHHEGYTF,TGCAGCGTTGGACATCATGAAGGCTACACCTTC
TRBD2,TRBJ2-7,-,TRBV4-2,CASGLAGESYEQYF,TGTGCCAGCGGTCTAGCGGGAGAGTCCTACGAGCAGTACTTC
-,TRBJ1-2,once,TRBV5-8,CASSLDPPGPFGYTF,TGTGCCAGCAGCTTGGATCCCCCAGGGCCCTTTGGCTACACCTTC
-,TRBJ1-5,once,TRBV12-5,CASGPSNQPQHF,TGTGCTAGTGGCCCCAGTAATCAGCCCCAGCATTTT
-,TRBJ2-1,-,TRBV2,CASTGQSGYNEQFF,TGTGCCAGCACTGGCCAATCGGGATACAATGAGCAGTTCTTC
TRBD2,TRBJ2-7,-,TRBV18,CASSPPGASGYPYEQYF,TGTGCCAGCTCACCACCGGGAGCTAGCGGGTATCCCTACGAGCAGTACTTC
TRBD2,TRBJ2-7,-,TRBV30,CAWSALAGGGEQYF,TGTGCCTGGAGTGCACTAGCGGGAGGGGGGGAGCAGTACTTC
-,TRBJ1-2,once,TRBV25-1,CASSDGFSSYGYTF,TGTGCCAGCAGTGACGGGTTTAGTAGCTATGGCTACACCTTC
TRBD2,TRBJ2-3,-,TRBV30,CAWSVIAGGIDTQYF,TGTGCCTGGAGTGTAATAGCGGGAGGAATAGATACGCAGTATTTT
-,TRBJ2-1,-,TRBV6-1,CASSVREQFF,TGTGCCAGCAGTGTTCGTGAGCAGTTCTTC
TRBD1,TRBJ1-1,once,TRBV4-3,CASSYGAQGALTEAFF,TGCGCCAGCAGCTATGGGGCCCAGGGGGCGCTTACTGAAGCTTTCTTT
TRBD2,TRBJ2-1,-,TRBV7-3,CASTRGGDLGNEQFF,TGTGCCAGCACCCGGGGGGGGGATCTTGGAAATGAGCAGTTCTTC
TRBD2,TRBJ2-1,-,TRBV19,CASRPGLASSPYNEQFF,TGTGCCAGTAGACCGGGACTAGCTTCAAGTCCATACAATGAGCAGTTCTTC
-,TRBJ2-7,-,TRBV5-1,CASSLGEGRVGGEQYF,TGCGCCAGCAGCTTGGGTGAGGGAAGGGTCGGGGGCGAGCAGTACTTC
TRBD1,TRBJ1-2,-,TRBV7-9,CASSPGTGTGYGYTF,TGTGCCAGCAGCCCTGGGACAGGGACGGGCTATGGCTACACCTTC
-,TRBJ2-7,-,TRBV7-6,CASSFQGNEQYF,TGTGCCAGCAGCTTTCAGGGAAACGAGCAGTACTTC
TRBD1,TRBJ1-2,-,TRBV2,CASNPRDRDGYTF,TGTGCCAGCAACCCCCGGGACAGGGATGGCTACACCTTC
-,TRBJ2-5,-,TRBV29-1,CSVDASEGETQYF,TGCAGCGTTGACGCTAGCGAGGGGGAGACCCAGTACTTC
-,TRBJ1-1,once,TRBV5-1,CASSLGLGRTEAFF,TGCGCCAGCAGCCTTGGACTTGGACGGACTGAAGCTTTCTTT
TRBD2,TRBJ2-1,-,TRBV7-8,CATDSGTTDNEQFF,TGTGCCACCGATTCCGGGACTACCGACAATGAGCAGTTCTTC
-,TRBJ1-3,-,TRBV30,CAWSPTASGNTIYF,TGTGCCTGGAGTCCGACAGCCTCTGGAAACACCATATATTTT
TRBD2,TRBJ2-7,-,TRBV28,CASFRGAHSGRVYEQYF,TGTGCCAGCTTTCGGGGAGCCCATAGCGGGAGAGTATATGAGCAGTACTTC
-,TRBJ2-1,-,TRBV5-1,CASSLISSYNEQFF,TGCGCCAGCAGCTTAATTAGCTCCTACAATGAGCAGTTCTTC
-,TRBJ1-1,-,TRBV13,CASSPIGQYEAFF,TGTGCCAGCAGCCCGATAGGACAGTATGAAGCTTTCTTT
TRBD2,TRBJ2-1,-,TRBV4-1,CASSPRVAGYNEQFF,TGCGCCAGCAGCCCCCGGGTAGCGGGGTACAATGAGCAGTTCTTC
TRBD1,TRBJ1-5,-,TRBV4-1,CASSHLGQDSNQPQHF,TGCGCCAGCAGCCACCTGGGACAGGATAGCAATCAGCCCCAGCATTTT
-,TRBJ2-5,-,TRBV5-1,CASSPSGETQYF,TGCGCCAGCAGCCCCTCGGGTGAGACCCAGTACTTC
-,TRBJ2-1,-,TRBV5-6,CASSLATQAEEQFF,TGTGCCAGCAGCTTGGCCACACAAGCGGAAGAGCAGTTCTTC
TRBD2,TRBJ2-4,-,TRBV10-1,CASSEFPGGAKNIQYF,TGCGCCAGCAGTGAGTTCCCGGGGGGAGCCAAAAACATTCAGTACTTC
TRBD2,TRBJ2-2,-,TRBV11-2,CASSLIAGGNTGELFF,TGTGCCAGCAGCTTAATCGCGGGAGGGAACACCGGGGAGCTGTTTTTT
-,TRBJ1-3,-,TRBV4-3,CASSQDAGNTIYF,TGCGCCAGCAGCCAAGACGCTGGAAACACCATATATTTT